What follows describes a single T cell receptor beta chain. TCRdb re-called the 5' RACE reads with MiXCR, one entry per CDR3 protein. The top ten clones hold 4.3% of a sample with 550,000 to 700,000 distinct CDR3 sequences, about 20% of them seen once. The source of the sample is a study of identical twins. V shed 5 bases and J 4 bases; nucleotides not matched to a gene: 7. Germline CDR1 SGHAT, CDR2 FQNNGV. The CDR3 totals 14 residues. This sample also appeared in a second study, on T cells expressing NK-cell markers. From that second work: Sorted CD3+CD56+NKG2C+, CD3+CD56+NKG2C- and CD3+CD56-NKG2C+ T-cell subsets were beta-chain profiled.

The clonotype was recovered from a woman under 30 in good health. The rearrangement uses TRBV11-2 and TRBJ2-5; 7 bases align to TRBD1. Sequencing was carried out using PBMCs. The CDR3 DNA follows: TGTGCCAGCAGCGGATGGGACAGCCGAGAGACCCAGTACTTC. Translation gives CASSGWDSRETQYF.